A single sample is the source of the 9 T cell receptor beta chains below, sequenced in a study of blood T cell repertoires in COVID-19. Repertoires were generated with immunoSEQ multiplex PCR, while TCRdb's copy carries only in-frame clones and drops some. The repertoire holds hundreds of thousands of clones, with about nine tenths as singletons. Sequenced input: PBMCs or T cells enriched from blood (not recorded which). These receptors were obtained from a man aged 25-40 years who had recovered from COVID-19.

This CDR3 reads CASKTWTGENYGYTF. The CDR3 coding sequence is TGCGCCAGCAAAACATGGACAGGCGAAAACTATGGCTACACCTTC. The chain has TRBV5-1 and TRBJ1-2, with 7 bases matching TRBD1. This CDR3 contains 15 residues. The germline V gene encodes CDR1 SGHRS and CDR2 YFSETQ. The V and J ends lost 6 bases and 2 bases, in that order; junction bases with no gene match: 10.

This clone occurred once. The V call is TRBV5-1, the J call TRBJ1-5; 10 nucleotides line up with TRBD1. This CDR3 spans 17 amino acids. Germline loops: CDR1 SGHRS, CDR2 YFSETQ. V lost 4 bases, J lost 7 bases, and 14 bases stayed unmatched. The CDR3 is CASSPRDRGLMKQPQHF. The DNA of the CDR3 is TGCGCCAGCAGCCCAAGGGACAGGGGATTGATGAAACAGCCCCAGCATTTT.

A few counts support this clone. The rearrangement uses TRBV7-9 and TRBJ2-2; TRBD1 might be the D (5 bases). CDR1 and CDR2 (germline): SEHNR, FQNEAQ (reference sequence). V was cut by 8 bases and J by 3 bases, with 10 bases left in between. The CDR3 is made up of 13 amino acids. The CDR3 spells CASCLGDTGELFF. Written as DNA, the CDR3 is TGTGCCAGCTGTCTAGGGGACACCGGGGAGCTGTTTTTT.

Here the CDR3 DNA reads TGTGCCAGCAGCCGAACAGGGCAGGGCAATTCACCCCTCCACTTT. This codes for CASSRTGQGNSPLHF. The rearrangement joins TRBV6-5 to TRBJ1-6, with D perhaps matching TRBD1 (6 bases). The CDR3 consists of 15 residues. Trimming stripped 6 bases from V and 7 bases from J, with 16 bases between. Germline V lookup: CDR1 MNHEY, CDR2 SVGAGI.

The genes are TRBV27 and TRBJ1-2; D is possibly TRBD1 (5 bases). CDR1 and CDR2 from the germline V gene are MNHEY and SMNVEV (reference sequence). V lost 0 bases and J 2 bases, leaving 10 bases between the germline ends. This CDR3 comprises 15 residues. The CDR3, as DNA: TGTGCCAGCAGTTTATCCGGACAACTAAACTATGGCTACACCTTC. This codes for CASSLSGQLNYGYTF.

This CDR3 reads CASSLDRERSPLHF. The CDR3 DNA reads TGCGCCAGCAGCTTGGACAGGGAGAGGTCACCCCTCCACTTT. The gene calls are TRBV5-1 and TRBJ1-6, with D perhaps TRBD1 (6 bases). CDR3 length equals 14 residues. Trimming shortened V by 0 bases and J by 10 bases, and 11 bases separated the two germline ends. The germline gives CDR1 SGHRS, CDR2 YFSETQ.

This chain connects TRBV6-5 to TRBJ1-6; D unresolved. V lost 3 bases, J lost 12 bases, and 15 bases lay in between. The CDR3 has 14 amino acids. CDR1 is MNHEY and CDR2 is SVGAGI in the germline V gene. The CDR3 bases are TGTGCCAGCAGTTATTCGGACGGGGAAGGACCCCTCCACTTT. Translation: CASSYSDGEGPLHF.

The chain recombines TRBV28 with TRBJ2-7; no clear D gene. Per germline, CDR1 MDHEN and CDR2 SYDVKM. The CDR3 length is 13 residues. V was pared by 7 bases and J by 1 base, with 11 bases between. CDR3 coding DNA: TGTGCCAGCACCTCTGGCCCTTCCTACGAGCAGTACTTC. Its protein is CASTSGPSYEQYF.

This rearrangement joins TRBV7-2 to TRBJ1-3; D is ambiguous. Trimming cost V 2 bases and J 3 bases, with 14 bases left between them. The CDR3 sequence is 16 residues long. Per the germline V gene, CDR1 is SGHTA and CDR2 is FQGNSA. The CDR3 coding sequence is TGTGCCAGCAGCTTAATTTCGGGGATCGGTGGAAACACCATATATTTT. This encodes CASSLISGIGGNTIYF.